This entry describes one T cell receptor (beta chain). Using immunoSEQ multiplex PCR, the repertoire was profiled, and TCRdb retains in-frame clones only, with some absent. The data contain approximately 52,000 clones, around 90% of them seen just once; the ten biggest clones take up about 3%. This record comes from a study of blood T cell repertoires in COVID-19. The CDR3 is made up of 18 amino acids. Germline V lookup: CDR1 MGHRA, CDR2 YSYEKL. V shed 3 bases and J shed 6 bases, with 23 bases lying between them. The chain joins TRBV4-1 to TRBJ1-4; D unclear. The sequencing sample was made of peripheral blood. This receptor was identified in a man between 50 and 59 years old with acute or convalescent COVID-19. The CDR3 DNA reads as TGCGCCAGCAGCCATATCTTCACCACCGAATACGGAGATGAAAAACTGTTTTTT. Protein product: CASSHIFTTEYGDEKLFF.